The 7 T cell receptor beta chains below come from one sample, sequenced in a study of blood T cells in healthy people across ages. Using a J-beta primer mix together with a sample-barcoded 5' primer, a second PCR was run for roughly 6 to 12 cycles. MiXCR, run by TCRdb on the 5' RACE reads, gives a single entry per CDR3 protein. This sample yields 1.5 million to 2 million distinct CDR3 sequences, of which around 42% are seen a single time; 23% belongs to the top ten. Sequences were obtained from blood. The receptors shown here come from a human donor in good health.

The rearrangement links TRBV29-1 to TRBJ2-2, with D perhaps matching TRBD1 or TRBD2 (5 bases each). Trimming took off 7 bases at V and 8 bases at J, with 20 bases between the two ends. Germline V gene lookup returns CDR1 SQVTM and CDR2 ANQGSEA. This CDR3 region has 14 residues. Here the CDR3 DNA reads TGCAGCGGGGGTAACCCTACCGGGGCGGGGGAGCTGTTTTTT. Protein product: CSGGNPTGAGELFF.

This sequence joins TRBV4-2 and TRBJ1-2; unclear D gene. The CDR3 spans 14 residues. Looked up from germline, CDR1 is LGHNA and CDR2 is YNFKEQ. The V end lost 4 bases, the J end lost 3 bases, and 12 bases lay between the germline ends. The CDR3 sequence is CASSPASGYYGYTF. The CDR3 coding sequence is TGTGCCAGCAGCCCTGCTTCGGGCTACTATGGCTACACCTTC.

This clonotype was seen repeatedly, ten times or more. This clone may be a read error of a much larger clone one base away. The rearrangement links TRBV27 to TRBJ2-6; tentatively, D is TRBD1 (5 bases). This CDR3 has 14 residues. Germline V gene data show CDR1 as MNHEY and CDR2 as SMNVEV (reference sequence). The CDR3: CASSFSSGANVRTF. CDR3 DNA: TGTGCCAGCAGTTTTTCGTCTGGGGCCAACGTCCGGACTTTC. Together with reference TRBV27 and TRBJ2-6, the CDR3 gives the full variable domain: EAQVTQNPRYLITVTGKKLTVTCSQNMNHEYMSWYRQDPGLGLRQIYYSMNVEVTDKGDVPEGYKVSRKEKRNFPLILESPSPNQTSLYFCASSFSSGANVRTFGAGSRLTVL.

This clonotype occurred many times. V is TRBV12-3 or TRBV12-4 and J is TRBJ2-3; D remains ambiguous. V gave up 4 bases and J gave up 5 bases, with 7 bases separating them. The CDR3 spans 12 residues. The DNA of the CDR3 is TGTGCCAGCAGTTCGGATGGAGATACGCAGTATTTT. It yields the protein CASSSDGDTQYF.

This chain links TRBV9 with TRBJ2-2; 11 bases line up with TRBD2. This CDR3 comprises 16 residues. Germline-derived CDR1 and CDR2 are SGDLS and YYNGEE. J gave up 2 bases and V 3 bases, and 3 bases lay outside the gene matches. The DNA for the CDR3 is TGTGCCAGCAGCGGACTAGCGGGGCCTAACACCGGGGAGCTGTTTTTT. This translates into CASSGLAGPNTGELFF.

V and J are TRBV7-6 and TRBJ2-7, with 7 bases identical to TRBD2. Per the germline V gene, CDR1 is SGHVS and CDR2 is FNYEAQ. The CDR3 extends over 18 amino acids. The V gene end was trimmed by 1 base and the J gene end by 1 base; junction bases not matched to a gene: 13. CDR3 protein: CASSLEPGGSGGSYEQYF. CDR3 DNA: TGTGCCAGCAGCTTAGAACCGGGAGGTAGCGGAGGATCCTACGAGCAGTACTTC.

This clonotype was found a few times. J is TRBJ2-7 and V is TRBV12-3 or TRBV12-4, with TRBD1 as a possible D gene (6 bases). The CDR3 has 16 amino acids. Trimming removed 7 bases at V and 0 bases at J, with 19 bases between. The CDR3 nucleotides are TGTGCCAGCACCATTCTACAGGGCCTTGTCTCCTACGAGCAGTACTTC. Its translation is CASTILQGLVSYEQYF.